Shown below are 27 T cell receptor beta chains from a single sample sequenced in a study of cytomegalovirus exposure and HLA in healthy donors. PCR amplification relied on 60 Vbeta primers (plus 13 Jbeta primers). Sequencing was performed with immunoSEQ multiplex PCR; in TCRdb, only in-frame clones are kept and a portion is missing. Among 130,000 to 150,000 clones, approximately 78% were seen once, and the ten largest hold around 2.9%. Sequencing was performed on PBMCs. The receptors here all came from a middle-aged man in good health and CMV-seropositive.

J is TRBJ1-6 and V is TRBV30; a possible D gene is TRBD1 (5 bases). V was clipped by 5 bases and J by 5 bases, with 10 bases between them. The germline CDR1 and CDR2 sequences are GTSNPN and SVGIG (reference sequence). The CDR3 is made up of 13 amino acids. The CDR3, as DNA: TGTGCCTGGGACAGCTACCATAATTCACCCCTCCACTTT. Translation gives CAWDSYHNSPLHF.

The rearrangement links TRBV6-5 to TRBJ1-2; a weak D match, TRBD1 (5 bases). Germline CDR1 is MNHEY and CDR2 is SVGAGI. The CDR3 has 14 amino acids. The V end was cut by 2 bases, the J end by 1 base, with 8 bases between. As DNA, the CDR3 is TGTGCCAGCAGTTACGGCAGGGTTAACTATGGCTACACCTTC. Amino acid sequence: CASSYGRVNYGYTF.

V gene TRBV28 combines with J gene TRBJ2-7; D might be TRBD2 (5 bases). CDR3 length: 12 amino acids. The germline CDR1 and CDR2 sequences are MDHEN and SYDVKM. The CDR3 DNA reads as TGTGCCAGCAGTTTAGTAGTAGGAGGTTGGAGTGTC. Its translation is CASSLVVGGWSV.

The chain joins TRBV30 to TRBJ2-5; perhaps TRBD2 as D (6 bases). The CDR3 is made up of 12 amino acids. Germline CDR1 is GTSNPN and CDR2 is SVGIG (reference sequence). The V gene lost 4 bases and the J gene lost 2 bases, with 8 bases spanning the gap. The DNA for the CDR3 is TGTGCCTGGAACCGGGAGCAAGAGACCCAGTACTTC. Translating gives CAWNREQETQYF.

This sequence joins TRBV5-6 and TRBJ2-2, with TRBD1 as a possible D gene (5 bases). Germline CDR1 SGHDT, CDR2 YYEEEE. V was cut by 0 bases and J by 7 bases, with 13 bases left in between. The CDR3 length is 15 residues. The CDR3 spells CASSLVQDESGELFF. In DNA form, the CDR3 reads TGTGCCAGCAGCTTGGTACAGGACGAAAGCGGGGAGCTGTTTTTT. Combining the CDR3 with reference TRBV5-6 and TRBJ2-2 gives the whole variable domain DAGVTQSPTHLIKTRGQQVTLRCSPKSGHDTVSWYQQALGQGPQFIFQYYEEEERQRGNFPDRFSGHQFPNYSSELNVNALLLGDSALYLCASSLVQDESGELFFGEGSRLTVL.

The CDR3 loop reads CASSLRRLAGEEQYF. DNA for the CDR3: TGTGCCAGCAGTCTAAGGCGACTAGCGGGTGAAGAGCAGTACTTC. The rearrangement links TRBV7-8 to TRBJ2-7, with 10 nucleotides matching TRBD2. Trimming at V came to 6 bases and at J to 7 bases, leaving 12 bases not matched to a gene. This CDR3 spans 15 amino acids. CDR1 and CDR2 from the germline V gene are SGHVS and FQNEAQ.

V gene TRBV9 combines with J gene TRBJ2-2; possibly TRBD1 for D (6 bases). This CDR3 spans 15 amino acids. Germline V gene lookup returns CDR1 SGDLS and CDR2 YYNGEE. The V end lost 3 bases, the J end lost 4 bases, and 13 bases lay between the germline ends. The CDR3 here is CASSALRDTTGELFF. The CDR3 DNA is TGTGCCAGCAGCGCCCTCCGGGACACCACCGGGGAGCTGTTTTTT.

This clone came up a few times. This chain joins TRBV4-2 and TRBJ1-1; D call uncertain. This CDR3 comprises 14 residues. Per germline, CDR1 LGHNA and CDR2 YNFKEQ. The V end was cut by 0 bases, the J end by 6 bases, with 11 bases between. CDR3 DNA: TGTGCCAGCAGCCAAGAAAGTGGGCCTTCTGAAGCTTTCTTT. Translated: CASSQESGPSEAFF.

This chain connects TRBV6-1 to TRBJ2-2, with TRBD1 matching 9 bases. Germline assignment: CDR1 MNHNS and CDR2 SASEGT. J gave up 2 bases and V 7 bases, and 5 bases lay outside the gene matches. The CDR3 extends over 15 amino acids. CDR3: CASNPGQGNTGELFF. The DNA of the CDR3 is TGTGCCAGCAACCCGGGACAGGGCAACACCGGGGAGCTGTTTTTT.

The V call is TRBV6-5, the J call TRBJ2-5; D is perhaps TRBD2 (6 bases). CDR1 is MNHEY, CDR2 SVGAGI, per germline. This CDR3 has 13 amino acids. Trimming cost V 6 bases and J 5 bases, with 13 bases left between them. The CDR3 DNA reads as TGTGCCAGCAGCCGACTAGTCCGGGAGACCCAGTACTTC. Its translation is CASSRLVRETQYF.

This clone was seen a handful of times. This chain joins TRBV19 and TRBJ2-3; the match to TRBD2 covers 9 bases. The germline gives CDR1 LNHDA, CDR2 SQIVND (reference sequence). The V and J ends lost 5 bases and 6 bases, in that order; junction bases with no gene match: 9. CDR3 length equals 15 residues. The chain's CDR3 is CASSVRTSVSDTQYF. The DNA for the CDR3 is TGTGCCAGTAGTGTCCGGACTAGCGTGTCGGATACGCAGTATTTT.

V gene TRBV28 combines with J gene TRBJ2-2; 9 nucleotides line up with TRBD2. This CDR3 spans 16 amino acids. J lost 7 bases, V lost 6 bases, and 12 bases had no gene match. In germline, CDR1 is MDHEN, CDR2 SYDVKM. CDR3 loop: CASSSGSGSWIGELFF. The CDR3 region has the DNA TGTGCCAGCAGCAGTGGTAGCGGGAGCTGGATCGGGGAGCTGTTTTTT. Drawing the rest from reference TRBV28 and TRBJ2-2, the complete variable domain is DVKVTQSSRYLVKRTGEKVFLECVQDMDHENMFWYRQDPGLGLRLIYFSYDVKMKEKGDIPEGYSVSREKKERFSLILESASTNQTSMYLCASSSGSGSWIGELFFGEGSRLTVL.

This chain links TRBV6-1 with TRBJ2-5; D unresolved. The V and J ends lost 1 base and 5 bases respectively, with 8 bases between them. CDR1 is MNHNS, CDR2 SASEGT, per germline. This CDR3 has 13 amino acids. DNA of the CDR3: TGTGCCAGCAGTGAAGGGGTCGGGGAGACCCAGTACTTC. Translating gives CASSEGVGETQYF.

The rearrangement uses TRBV6-1 and TRBJ2-5; D is possibly TRBD2 (6 bases). V gave up 2 bases and J gave up 5 bases, with 18 bases separating them. The CDR3 sequence is 16 residues long. CDR1 and CDR2 from the germline V gene are MNHNS and SASEGT. The CDR3 region is CASSELPRGSGETQYF. In DNA, the CDR3 is TGTGCCAGCAGTGAACTTCCGAGAGGGAGCGGGGAGACCCAGTACTTC.

This chain links TRBV10-1 with TRBJ2-1, with 9 bases identical to TRBD1. The germline V gene encodes CDR1 WNHNN and CDR2 SYGVQD (reference sequence). V lost 8 bases to trimming and J lost 5 bases; unmatched junction nucleotides: 13. CDR3 size: 16 residues. In nucleotides, the CDR3 is TGCGCCAGCTCTCATCCGGGACAGGGTTTCCACAATGAGCAGTTCTTC. This sequence encodes CASSHPGQGFHNEQFF.

As to this clone: The germline gene is not matched at one end of the junction; a read error may be the cause. V and J are TRBV5-1 and TRBJ2-3; the match to TRBD2 covers 11 bases. The germline gives CDR1 SGHRS, CDR2 YFSETQ. The CDR3 is 13 residues long. CDR3 in DNA: TGCGCCAGCACTGACTCCCCAACTAGCGGGAGATCTTTT. Amino acid sequence: CASTDSPTSGRSF.

V usage is TRBV7-3 and J usage is TRBJ2-6; D is possibly TRBD1 (6 bases). This CDR3 has 17 amino acids. Germline V CDR1 and CDR2: SGHTA, FQGTGA. V dropped 4 bases and J dropped 1 base, with 14 bases sitting between them. CDR3 sequence reads: CASSSGQIQSGANVLTF. CDR3 nucleotides: TGTGCCAGCAGCTCCGGACAGATACAGTCTGGGGCCAACGTCCTGACTTTC.

This chain connects TRBV2 to TRBJ1-2, with 8 nucleotides matching TRBD1. V lost 6 bases and J lost 4; bases outside the gene matches: 7. CDR3 length: 14 residues. CDR1 is SNHLY and CDR2 is FYNNEI in the germline V gene. The chain's CDR3 is CASRRTGTGYGYTF. CDR3 coding DNA: TGTGCCAGCAGACGTACCGGGACAGGCTATGGCTACACCTTC.

CDR3 loop: CASSLFLGLAVSYEQYF. Here the CDR3 DNA reads TGTGCCAGCAGTTTATTCCTAGGACTAGCGGTCTCCTACGAGCAGTACTTC. This rearrangement joins TRBV28 to TRBJ2-7; 10 bases fit TRBD2. V dropped 1 base and J dropped 0; count of bases not matched to a gene: 6. Germline CDR1 reads MDHEN; CDR2 reads SYDVKM. The CDR3 covers 17 residues.

The chain has TRBV9 and TRBJ1-1; 9 nucleotides match TRBD1. The CDR3 runs to 14 residues. V trimming: 0 bases; J trimming: 8 bases; junction bases outside the gene matches: 5. CDR1 and CDR2 (germline): SGDLS, YYNGEE. The CDR3 sequence is CASSVVPGTGEAFF. The CDR3 DNA reads as TGTGCCAGCAGCGTAGTTCCCGGGACAGGGGAAGCTTTCTTT.

V usage is TRBV28 and J usage is TRBJ1-2; 7 bases align to TRBD1. With 6 bases clipped from V and 0 bases from J, the junction kept 4 bases outside the gene matches. This CDR3 contains 14 residues. Per germline, CDR1 MDHEN and CDR2 SYDVKM. Here the CDR3 DNA reads TGTGCCAGCAGCCAGGGACAGTCTAACTATGGCTACACCTTC. Residues: CASSQGQSNYGYTF.

The rearrangement uses TRBV29-1 and TRBJ1-2; weak D call: TRBD1 (5 bases). The CDR3 is 13 amino acids. Per the germline V gene, CDR1 is SQVTM and CDR2 is ANQGSEA. V lost 7 bases, J lost 4 bases, and 16 bases lay in between. CDR3 nucleotide sequence: TGCAGCGCCCTTACGACAGAGATCTATGGCTACACCTTC. Its translation: CSALTTEIYGYTF. Full variable domain (missing parts from reference TRBV29-1 and TRBJ1-2): SAVISQKPSRDICQRGTSLTIQCQVDSQVTMMFWYRQQPGQSLTLIATANQGSEATYESGFVIDKFPISRPNLTFSTLTVSNMSPEDSSIYLCSALTTEIYGYTFGSGTRLTVV.

The chain combines TRBV19 with TRBJ1-1; possible D gene TRBD1, 6 bases. Trimming removed 8 bases from V and 5 bases from J, with 18 bases in between. The CDR3 length is 14 residues. Germline CDR1 and CDR2: LNHDA and SQIVND (reference sequence). The CDR3 loop is CASHQNQGWTEAFF. The CDR3 DNA reads as TGTGCCAGTCACCAGAACCAGGGGTGGACTGAAGCTTTCTTT. Combining the CDR3 with reference TRBV19 and TRBJ1-1 gives the whole variable domain DGGITQSPKYLFRKEGQNVTLSCEQNLNHDAMYWYRQDPGQGLRLIYYSQIVNDFQKGDIAEGYSVSREKKESFPLTVTSAQKNPTAFYLCASHQNQGWTEAFFGQGTRLTVV.

The chain couples TRBV6-5 to TRBJ2-3; a weak D match, TRBD1 (5 bases). CDR3 length equals 16 residues. CDR1 and CDR2 from the germline V gene are MNHEY and SVGAGI. V gave up 0 bases and J gave up 1 base, with 11 bases separating them. The CDR3 spells CASSYSSQGRTDTQYF. CDR3 nucleotides: TGTGCCAGCAGTTACTCATCGCAGGGCCGCACAGATACGCAGTATTTT.

This chain uses TRBV18 with TRBJ2-5, with 11 bases lining up with TRBD2. V lost 2 bases, J lost 5 bases, and 10 bases stayed unmatched. The CDR3 has 17 amino acids. In germline, CDR1 is KGHSH, CDR2 LQKENI. CDR3 in amino acids: CASSPFTSGRVQETQYF. CDR3 nucleotide sequence: TGTGCCAGCTCACCATTTACTAGCGGGAGAGTTCAGGAGACCCAGTACTTC. The variable domain in full, completed from reference TRBV18 and TRBJ2-5, reads NAGVMQNPRHLVRRRGQEARLRCSPMKGHSHVYWYRQLPEEGLKFMVYLQKENIIDESGMPKERFSAEFPKEGPSILRIQQVVRGDSAAYFCASSPFTSGRVQETQYFGPGTRLLVL.

This sequence joins TRBV7-9 and TRBJ1-1, with D possibly TRBD1 on 5 matching bases. This CDR3 is built from 13 residues. Trimming pared 4 bases from V and 7 bases from J, leaving 13 bases between. The germline V gene has CDR1 SEHNR and CDR2 FQNEAQ (reference sequence). Written as DNA, the CDR3 is TGTGCCAGCAGCTCGGGGGTCAGGAATGAAGCTTTCTTT. Protein sequence: CASSSGVRNEAFF.

The rearrangement uses TRBV7-3 and TRBJ2-7; the D gene is possibly TRBD2 (7 bases). V was clipped by 5 bases and J by 8 bases, with 22 bases between them. Germline lookup yields CDR1 SGHTA and CDR2 FQGTGA. The length of the CDR3 is 15 residues. The chain's CDR3 is CASSPNAGAGAKQYF. CDR3 DNA: TGTGCCAGCAGCCCCAACGCCGGTGCGGGGGCGAAGCAGTACTTC.